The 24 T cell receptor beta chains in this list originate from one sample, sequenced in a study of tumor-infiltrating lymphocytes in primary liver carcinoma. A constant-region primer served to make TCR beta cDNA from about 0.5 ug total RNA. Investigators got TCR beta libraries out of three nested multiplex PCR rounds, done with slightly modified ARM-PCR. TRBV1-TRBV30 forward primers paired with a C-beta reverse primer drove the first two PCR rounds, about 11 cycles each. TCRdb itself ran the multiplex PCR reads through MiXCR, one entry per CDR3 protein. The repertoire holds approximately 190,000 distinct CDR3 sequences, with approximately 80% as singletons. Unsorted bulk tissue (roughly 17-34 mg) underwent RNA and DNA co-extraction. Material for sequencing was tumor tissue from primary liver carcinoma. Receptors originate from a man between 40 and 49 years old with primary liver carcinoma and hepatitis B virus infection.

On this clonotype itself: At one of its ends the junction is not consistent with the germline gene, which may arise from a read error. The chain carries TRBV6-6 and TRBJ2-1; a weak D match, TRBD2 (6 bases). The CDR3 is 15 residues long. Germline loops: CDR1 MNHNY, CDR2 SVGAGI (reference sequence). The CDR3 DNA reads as TGTACCAGCAGTTACTCTGAAGTGACGGGAGATGAGCAGTTCTTC. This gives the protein CTSSYSEVTGDEQFF.

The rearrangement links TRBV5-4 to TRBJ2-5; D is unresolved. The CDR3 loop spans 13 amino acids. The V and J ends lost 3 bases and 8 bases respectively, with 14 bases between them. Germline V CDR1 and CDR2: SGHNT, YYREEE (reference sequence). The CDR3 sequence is CASSSDRVDTQYF. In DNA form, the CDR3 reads TGTGCCAGCAGCTCGGATAGGGTAGACACCCAGTACTTC.

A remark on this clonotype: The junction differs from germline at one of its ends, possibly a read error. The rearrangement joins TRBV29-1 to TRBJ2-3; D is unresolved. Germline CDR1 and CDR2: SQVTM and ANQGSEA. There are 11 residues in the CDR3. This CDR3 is CSTWHADTQYF. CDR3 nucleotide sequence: TGTAGCACCTGGCATGCAGATACGCAGTATTTT.

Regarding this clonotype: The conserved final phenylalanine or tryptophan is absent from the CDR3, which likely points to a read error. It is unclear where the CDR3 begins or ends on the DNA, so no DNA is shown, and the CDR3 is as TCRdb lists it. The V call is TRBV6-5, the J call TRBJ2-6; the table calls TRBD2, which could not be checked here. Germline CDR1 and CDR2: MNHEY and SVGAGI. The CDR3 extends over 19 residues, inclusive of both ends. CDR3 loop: CASSSSGTSGYSGANVLAL.

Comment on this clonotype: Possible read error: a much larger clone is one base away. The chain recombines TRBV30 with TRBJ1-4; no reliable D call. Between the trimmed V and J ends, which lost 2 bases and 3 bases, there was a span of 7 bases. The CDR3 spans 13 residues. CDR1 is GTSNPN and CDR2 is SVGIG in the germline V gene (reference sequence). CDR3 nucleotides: TGTGCCTGGAGTACGCGGGCTAATGAAAAACTGTTTTTT. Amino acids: CAWSTRANEKLFF.

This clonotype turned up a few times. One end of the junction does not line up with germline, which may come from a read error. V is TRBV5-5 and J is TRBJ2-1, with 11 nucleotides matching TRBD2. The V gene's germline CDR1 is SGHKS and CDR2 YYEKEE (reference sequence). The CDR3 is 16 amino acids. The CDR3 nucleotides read TGTGTCAGCAGCTCCTTAGGGACTAGCGGCGGCAATGAGCAGTTCTTC. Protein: CVSSSLGTSGGNEQFF.

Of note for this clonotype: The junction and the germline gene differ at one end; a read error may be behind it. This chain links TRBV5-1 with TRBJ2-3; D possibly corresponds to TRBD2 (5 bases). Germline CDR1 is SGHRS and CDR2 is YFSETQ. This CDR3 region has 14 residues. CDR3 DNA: TGCCCCAGCAGAATTCAGGAGGACACAGATACGCAGTATTTT. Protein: CPSRIQEDTDTQYF.

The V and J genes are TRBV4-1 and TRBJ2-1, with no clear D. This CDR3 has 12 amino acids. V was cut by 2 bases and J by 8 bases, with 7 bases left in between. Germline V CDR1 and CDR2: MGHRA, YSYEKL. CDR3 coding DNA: TGCGCCAGCAGCCAAATGGAACATGAGCAGTTCTTC. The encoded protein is CASSQMEHEQFF.

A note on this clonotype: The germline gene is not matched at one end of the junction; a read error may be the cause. CDR3 sequence: CVSSKSGIPGELFF. CDR3 bases: TGTGTCAGCAGCAAGAGCGGGATCCCCGGGGAGTTGTTTTTT. The chain carries TRBV11-2 and TRBJ2-2; 7 nucleotides line up with TRBD2. Germline CDR1 is SGHAT and CDR2 is FQNNGV. The CDR3 length is 14 residues.

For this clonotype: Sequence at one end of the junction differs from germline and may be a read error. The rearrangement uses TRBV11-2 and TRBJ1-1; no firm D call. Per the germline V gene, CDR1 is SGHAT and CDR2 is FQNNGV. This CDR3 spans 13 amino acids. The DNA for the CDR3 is TGTGTCAGCAGGTTAGTCCTGAACACTGAAGTTTTCTTT. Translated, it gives CVSRLVLNTEVFF.

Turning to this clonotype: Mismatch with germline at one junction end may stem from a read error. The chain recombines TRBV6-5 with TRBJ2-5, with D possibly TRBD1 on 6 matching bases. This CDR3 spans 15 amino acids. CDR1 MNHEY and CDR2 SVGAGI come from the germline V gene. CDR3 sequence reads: CASSGSGAGEEIQYF. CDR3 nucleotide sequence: TGTGCCAGCAGCGGGTCAGGGGCAGGTGAAGAGATCCAGTACTTC.

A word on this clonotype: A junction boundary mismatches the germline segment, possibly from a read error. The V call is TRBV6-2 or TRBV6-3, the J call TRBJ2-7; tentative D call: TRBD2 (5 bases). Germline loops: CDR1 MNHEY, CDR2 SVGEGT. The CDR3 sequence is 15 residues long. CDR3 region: CASIKASGRPYEQYF. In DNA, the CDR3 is TGTGCCAGCATTAAGGCCAGCGGTAGGCCCTACGAGCAGTATTTC.

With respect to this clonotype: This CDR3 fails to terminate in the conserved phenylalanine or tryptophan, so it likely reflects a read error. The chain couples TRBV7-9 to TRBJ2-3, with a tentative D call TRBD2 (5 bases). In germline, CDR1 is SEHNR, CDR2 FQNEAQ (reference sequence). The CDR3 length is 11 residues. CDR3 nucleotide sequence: TGCGCCAGCTTCGGGGCAGATACGCAGTATTGT. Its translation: CASFGADTQYC.

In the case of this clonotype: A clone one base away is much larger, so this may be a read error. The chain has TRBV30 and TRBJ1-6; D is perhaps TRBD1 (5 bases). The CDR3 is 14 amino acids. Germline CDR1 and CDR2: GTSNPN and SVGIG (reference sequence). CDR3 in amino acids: CTWSKGLANSPLHF. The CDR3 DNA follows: TGTACCTGGAGTAAGGGGTTAGCAAATTCACCCCTCCACTTT.

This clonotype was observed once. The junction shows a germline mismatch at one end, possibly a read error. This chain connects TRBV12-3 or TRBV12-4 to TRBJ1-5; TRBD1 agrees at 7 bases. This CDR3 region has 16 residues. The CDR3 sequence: CASSTTPRQGKQPQHF. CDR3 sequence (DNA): TGTGCCAGCAGTACAACTCCGCGACAGGGCAAACAGCCCCAGCATTTT.

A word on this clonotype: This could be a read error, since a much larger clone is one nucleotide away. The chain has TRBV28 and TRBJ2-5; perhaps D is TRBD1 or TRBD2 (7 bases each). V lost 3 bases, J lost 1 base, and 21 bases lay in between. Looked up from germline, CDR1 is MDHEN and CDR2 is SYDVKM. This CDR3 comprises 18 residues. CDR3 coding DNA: TGTGCCAGCAGTTTTTCTCGCGGACTAGGGGGCCTCCAAGAGACCCAGTACTTC. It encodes CASSFSRGLGGLQETQYF. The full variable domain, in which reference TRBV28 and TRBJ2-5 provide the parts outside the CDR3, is DVKVTQSSRYLVKRTGEKVFLECVQDMDHENMFWYRQDPGLGLRLIYFSYDVKMKEKGDIPEGYSVSREKKERFSLILESASTNQTSMYLCASSFSRGLGGLQETQYFGPGTRLLVL.

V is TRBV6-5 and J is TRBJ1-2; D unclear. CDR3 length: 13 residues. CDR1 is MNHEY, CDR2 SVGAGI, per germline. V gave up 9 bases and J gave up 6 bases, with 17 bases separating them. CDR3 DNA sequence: TGTGCCAGTAGCCCACATGGGAGCCATGGCTACACCTTC. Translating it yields CASSPHGSHGYTF.

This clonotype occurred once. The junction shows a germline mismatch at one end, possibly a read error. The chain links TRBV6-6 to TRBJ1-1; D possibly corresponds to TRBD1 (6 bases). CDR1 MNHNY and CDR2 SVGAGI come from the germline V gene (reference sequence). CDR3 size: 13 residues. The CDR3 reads CASSIGGTTQAFF. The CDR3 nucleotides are TGTGCCAGCAGCATAGGGGGGACTACTCAAGCTTTCTTC.

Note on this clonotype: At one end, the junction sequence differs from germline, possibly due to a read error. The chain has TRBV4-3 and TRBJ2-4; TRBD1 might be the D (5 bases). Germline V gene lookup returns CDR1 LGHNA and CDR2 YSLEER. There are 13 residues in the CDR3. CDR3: CTSSQEDDSIQYF. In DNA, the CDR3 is TGCACCAGCAGCCAAGAGGATGACAGTATTCAGTACTTC.

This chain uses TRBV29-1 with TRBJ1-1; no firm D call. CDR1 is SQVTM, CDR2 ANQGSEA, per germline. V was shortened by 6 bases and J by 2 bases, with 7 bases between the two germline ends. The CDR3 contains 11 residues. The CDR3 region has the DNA TGCAGCGTCTCAGGAAACACTGAAGCTTTCTTT. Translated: CSVSGNTEAFF.

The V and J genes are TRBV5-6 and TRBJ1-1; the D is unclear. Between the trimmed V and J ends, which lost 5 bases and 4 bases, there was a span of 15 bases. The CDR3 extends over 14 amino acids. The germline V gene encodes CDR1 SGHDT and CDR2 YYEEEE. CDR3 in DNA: TGTGCCAGCAGACTTTGTGGGGAAGGCACTGAAGCTTTCTTT. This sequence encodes CASRLCGEGTEAFF.

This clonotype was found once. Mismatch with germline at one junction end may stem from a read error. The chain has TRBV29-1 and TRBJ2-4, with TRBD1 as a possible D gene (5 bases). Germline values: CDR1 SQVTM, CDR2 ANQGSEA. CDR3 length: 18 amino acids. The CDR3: CSVEVRDQIHLAINIQYF. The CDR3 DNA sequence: TGCAGCGTTGAGGTCAGGGATCAAATCCATTTAGCCATAAACATTCAGTACTTC.

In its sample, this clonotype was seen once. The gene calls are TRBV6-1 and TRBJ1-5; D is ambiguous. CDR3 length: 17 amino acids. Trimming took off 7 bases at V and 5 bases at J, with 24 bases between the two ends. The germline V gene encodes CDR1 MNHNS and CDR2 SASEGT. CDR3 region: CASIFTFGKGGDQPQHF. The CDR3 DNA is TGTGCCAGCATATTCACCTTCGGTAAGGGAGGCGATCAGCCCCAGCATTTT.

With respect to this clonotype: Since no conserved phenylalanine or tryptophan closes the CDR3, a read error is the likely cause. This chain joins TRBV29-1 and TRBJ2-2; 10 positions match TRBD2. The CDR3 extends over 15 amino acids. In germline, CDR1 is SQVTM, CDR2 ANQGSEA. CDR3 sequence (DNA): TGCAGAGTTGGGACTAGCGCGGCGAACGCCGGGGAGCTGTTTCTT. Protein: CRVGTSAANAGELFL.